The 22 T cell receptor beta chains presented below share a single source sample, sequenced in a study of T cells in tuberculosis. Profiled with immunoSEQ multiplex PCR; TCRdb holds only in-frame clones, not every one. This sample has over 25,000 clones, with nearly 97% found just once. Sequencing was performed on PBMCs. These receptors all stem from a donor between 10 and 35 years old with latent tuberculosis or without tuberculosis infection.

The rearrangement uses TRBV12-5 and TRBJ2-1; weak D call: TRBD2 (5 bases). Per germline, CDR1 LGHNT and CDR2 FRNRAP. V was clipped by 0 bases and J by 2 bases, with 14 bases between them. This CDR3 contains 17 residues. This CDR3 reads CASGLVRAERTYNEQFF. CDR3 nucleotides: TGTGCTAGTGGTTTGGTCCGTGCCGAGCGGACCTACAATGAGCAGTTCTTC.

The rearrangement uses TRBV5-6 and TRBJ2-5, with D maybe TRBD1 (6 bases). This CDR3 has 12 residues. Trimming removed 4 bases at V and 4 bases at J, with 8 bases between. Per germline, CDR1 SGHDT and CDR2 YYEEEE. The CDR3 loop reads CASSSRGETQYF. The DNA of the CDR3 is TGTGCCAGCAGCAGCAGGGGAGAGACCCAGTACTTC.

The J gene is TRBJ1-2, the V gene TRBV30, with a weak D call TRBD1 (5 bases). Between the trimmed V and J ends, which lost 3 bases and 4 bases, there was a span of 9 bases. Per germline, CDR1 GTSNPN and CDR2 SVGIG (reference sequence). The CDR3 is 12 residues long. For the CDR3, the DNA is TGTGCCTGGAGCCCCCAGGGCTATGGCTACACCTTC. The encoded protein is CAWSPQGYGYTF.

The chain has TRBV11-3 and TRBJ2-3; 7 bases map to TRBD2. Per germline, CDR1 SGHNT and CDR2 YENEEA. Losses at the gene ends were 5 bases for V and 4 bases for J; bases not matched to a gene: 12. This CDR3 region has 16 residues. The CDR3 spells CASSRGFGGTADTQYF. The CDR3 DNA follows: TGTGCCAGCAGCAGAGGATTCGGGGGGACCGCAGATACGCAGTATTTT.

V and J are TRBV2 and TRBJ2-1, with TRBD1 identical over 8 bases. The CDR3 is 13 residues long. From germline, CDR1 is SNHLY and CDR2 FYNNEI. V lost 5 bases to trimming and J lost 8 bases; unmatched junction nucleotides: 5. The CDR3 sequence: CASSPRQGHEQFF. CDR3 DNA sequence: TGTGCCAGCAGTCCCCGACAGGGGCATGAGCAGTTCTTC.

The gene calls are TRBV29-1 and TRBJ2-5; perhaps TRBD1 as D (8 bases). The CDR3 is made up of 19 amino acids. Trimming took 0 bases from V and 7 from J, leaving 30 bases between them. Per germline, CDR1 SQVTM and CDR2 ANQGSEA. The CDR3 nucleotides are TGCAGCGTTGAAGATCCCTGGGGGGGCCTTGACAGGGGTATCGGGACCCAGTACTTC. This sequence encodes CSVEDPWGGLDRGIGTQYF.

J is TRBJ2-4 and V is TRBV29-1, with 9 nucleotides matching TRBD1. CDR1 is SQVTM and CDR2 is ANQGSEA in the germline V gene. V shed 0 bases, J shed 3 bases, and the junction held 12 bases outside the gene matches. This CDR3 region has 18 residues. CDR3 protein: CSVEDWDRAGSGKNIQYF. CDR3 in DNA: TGCAGCGTTGAAGATTGGGACAGGGCTGGGAGTGGCAAAAACATTCAGTACTTC.

In this sample, this clone turned up once. This sequence joins TRBV19 and TRBJ1-5; maybe TRBD1 (5 bases). The CDR3 has 15 amino acids. V lost 5 bases to trimming and J lost 0 bases, with 11 bases between them. Germline V gene sequence: CDR1 LNHDA, CDR2 SQIVND (reference sequence). The DNA for the CDR3 is TGTGCCAGTAGTCCCCGACAGTTTAGCAATCAGCCCCAGCATTTT. Protein: CASSPRQFSNQPQHF.

The chain combines TRBV7-8 with TRBJ2-7, with 9 bases lining up with TRBD1. The CDR3 is 16 residues long. Germline lookup yields CDR1 SGHVS and CDR2 FQNEAQ. The junction had 9 bases not matched to a gene; V was cut back by 5 bases and J by 1 base. CDR3 sequence: CASSLQGASVSYEQYF. In DNA form, the CDR3 reads TGTGCCAGCAGCCTACAGGGGGCCAGTGTTTCCTACGAGCAGTACTTC.

The rearrangement uses TRBV9 and TRBJ1-1; D perhaps matches TRBD1 (6 bases). V gave up 4 bases and J gave up 5 bases, with 15 bases separating them. There are 14 residues in the CDR3. CDR1 and CDR2 (germline): SGDLS, YYNGEE. The CDR3 nucleotides are TGTGCCAGCAGCATATCAGGGGTCCTGACTGAAGCTTTCTTT. Translating it yields CASSISGVLTEAFF.

This chain links TRBV11-2 with TRBJ1-2; maybe TRBD1 (6 bases). Germline V CDR1 and CDR2: SGHAT, FQNNGV. The V gene lost 0 bases and the J gene lost 8 bases, with 16 bases spanning the gap. CDR3 length: 15 residues. In DNA form, the CDR3 reads TGTGCCAGCAGCTTAGATACGGCAGGGGTAGAGGGCTACACCTTC. Residues: CASSLDTAGVEGYTF.

The table lists this clone with a count of one. The chain combines TRBV19 with TRBJ2-1; 13 bases fit TRBD2. There are 17 residues in the CDR3. Germline CDR1 reads LNHDA; CDR2 reads SQIVND (reference sequence). Trimming at V came to 4 bases and at J to 4 bases, leaving 7 bases not matched to a gene. The chain's CDR3 is CASSTRTSGSWYNEQFF. The CDR3, as DNA: TGTGCCAGTAGTACCCGGACTAGCGGGAGCTGGTACAATGAGCAGTTCTTC.

The chain couples TRBV10-3 to TRBJ2-7; 7 positions match TRBD1. Germline loops: CDR1 ENHRY, CDR2 SYGVKD. There are 14 residues in the CDR3. V shed 5 bases and J 3 bases; nucleotides not matched to a gene: 7. The DNA of the CDR3 is TGTGCCATCAGTACTGTGACAGGGAACTACGAGCAGTACTTC. The encoded protein is CAISTVTGNYEQYF.

CDR3 in amino acids: CSVESGGWTEFF. The CDR3 DNA reads as TGCAGCGTTGAATCGGGGGGGTGGACCGAGTTCTTC. The rearrangement links TRBV29-1 to TRBJ2-1, with 8 bases matching TRBD2. V lost 2 bases to trimming and J lost 14 bases; unmatched junction nucleotides: 8. The CDR3 runs 12 residues. Germline V gives CDR1 SQVTM, CDR2 ANQGSEA.

The V gene is TRBV7-9, the J gene TRBJ2-3; TRBD2 is a possible D gene (6 bases). Trimming cost V 6 bases and J 0 bases, with 7 bases left between them. The CDR3 consists of 13 residues. The germline CDR1 and CDR2 sequences are SEHNR and FQNEAQ (reference sequence). CDR3 coding DNA: TGTGCCAGCAGAGGGACTAGCACAGATACGCAGTATTTT. Its translation: CASRGTSTDTQYF.

The chain links TRBV5-4 to TRBJ2-3, with 7 nucleotides matching TRBD2. V lost 1 base, J lost 5 bases, and 7 bases stayed unmatched. Looked up from germline, CDR1 is SGHNT and CDR2 is YYREEE (reference sequence). The CDR3 is made up of 15 amino acids. The CDR3, as DNA: TGTGCCAGCAGCTTGAGAAGCGGGGTGGGAGATACGCAGTATTTT. This gives the protein CASSLRSGVGDTQYF.

The V call is TRBV2, the J call TRBJ2-3; 8 nucleotides align to TRBD1. V lost 7 bases to trimming and J lost 5 bases; unmatched junction nucleotides: 5. This CDR3 has 13 residues. CDR1 SNHLY and CDR2 FYNNEI come from the germline V gene. This CDR3 reads CASTLGQGDTQYF. The CDR3 coding sequence is TGTGCCAGCACCCTCGGACAGGGAGATACGCAGTATTTT.

This chain links TRBV6-1 with TRBJ1-5; D call uncertain. Trimming left V 6 bases short and J 0 bases short, with 12 bases between. The CDR3 runs to 15 residues. Germline V gene data show CDR1 as MNHNS and CDR2 as SASEGT. CDR3: CASRLRSVSNQPQHF. The CDR3 nucleotides read TGTGCCAGCAGACTACGATCCGTTAGCAATCAGCCCCAGCATTTT.

Judged by abundance, this clone is medium-sized. The chain recombines TRBV27 with TRBJ2-2; D uncertain. This CDR3 comprises 14 residues. Germline V gene lookup returns CDR1 MNHEY and CDR2 SMNVEV (reference sequence). The ends were cut back, 2 bases at V and 7 bases at J, with 11 bases in the middle. In DNA form, the CDR3 reads TGTGCCAGCAGTTTAGGGCAGGTCGTCGGGGAGCTGTTTTTT. It encodes CASSLGQVVGELFF.

V usage is TRBV4-1 and J usage is TRBJ2-5, with TRBD2 identical over 11 bases. This CDR3 comprises 16 residues. Trimming cost V 1 base and J 5 bases; bases outside gene matches: 6. CDR1 is MGHRA, CDR2 YSYEKL, per germline. The CDR3 nucleotides are TGCGCCAGCAGCCAAGGTGTAGCGGGGGGGGAGGAGACCCAGTACTTC. Amino acids: CASSQGVAGGEETQYF.

V is TRBV9 and J is TRBJ1-2; 8 nucleotides agree with TRBD1. This CDR3 comprises 19 residues. V lost 5 bases to trimming and J lost 5 bases; unmatched junction nucleotides: 23. Per germline, CDR1 SGDLS and CDR2 YYNGEE. The CDR3 nucleotides are TGTGCCAGCAGTGGCTTGGGTAGTTTTGCCCGGGACAGGACTTATGGCTACACCTTC. Its translation is CASSGLGSFARDRTYGYTF.

This clone was counted once. The rearrangement joins TRBV9 to TRBJ2-7, with a tentative D call TRBD2 (5 bases). This CDR3 comprises 14 residues. Germline CDR1 is SGDLS and CDR2 is YYNGEE. The V and J ends lost 0 bases and 1 base respectively, with 8 bases between them. The CDR3 loop is CASSVASGSYEQYF. CDR3 in DNA: TGTGCCAGCAGCGTAGCTTCGGGGTCCTACGAGCAGTACTTC.